This TCR beta chain was documented in a study of T cells in Graves' hyperthyroidism and ophthalmopathy. Amplified regions were TCR beta CDR3 sequences from RNA transcripts. Using the HTBI primer set, a first-round RT-PCR was run on the TCR CDR3. TCRdb processed the multiplex PCR reads anew with MiXCR; each CDR3 protein has one entry. The repertoire has about 400,000 distinct CDR3 sequences, more than 13% of them found once; the top ten carry 30% to 35%. Germline V gives CDR1 SQVTM, CDR2 ANQGSEA. The CDR3 has 11 amino acids. The V end was cut by 7 bases, the J end by 3 bases, with 10 bases between. Diagnosing involved the use of clinical symptoms, serum thyroxine and TRAb, thyroid ultrasound and orbital computed tomography.

The source is a woman aged 25 to 45 with Graves' hyperthyroidism. Specimen: blood. The chain couples TRBV29-1 to TRBJ2-7; D gene ambiguous. As DNA, the CDR3 is TGCAGCGCCCTAGACCACTACGAGCAGTACTTC. It specifies CSALDHYEQYF.